Following are 9 T cell receptor beta chains from one sample sequenced in a study of blood T cell repertoires in COVID-19. TCRdb's table, derived via immunoSEQ multiplex PCR, lists solely in-frame clones and lacks some. This sample carries around 200,000 clones, roughly 90% of them seen once, and the ten largest clones take roughly 2.7%. Sequencing was carried out using PBMCs or T cells enriched from blood (not recorded which). The source of these receptors is a woman in her 30s who had recovered from COVID-19.

V is TRBV5-1 and J is TRBJ2-1; TRBD2 might be the D (7 bases). The CDR3 length is 15 residues. V lost 4 bases to trimming and J lost 2 bases, with 13 bases between them. Germline V lookup: CDR1 SGHRS, CDR2 YFSETQ. In nucleotides, the CDR3 is TGCGCCAGCAGCCCGGGGGGCTTTACCTACAATGAGCAGTTCTTC. It translates to CASSPGGFTYNEQFF.

This chain uses TRBV9 with TRBJ1-3; the D is unclear. CDR3 size: 14 residues. V lost 4 bases, J lost 1 base, and 9 bases lay in between. Germline CDR1 and CDR2: SGDLS and YYNGEE. CDR3 residues: CASSSRVSGNTIYF. In DNA, the CDR3 is TGTGCCAGCAGCTCACGAGTGTCTGGAAACACCATATATTTT.

This chain joins TRBV6-2 or TRBV6-3 and TRBJ1-1; possibly TRBD1 for D (5 bases). The germline V and J ends were trimmed by 4 bases and 5 bases, with 8 bases remaining between them. The CDR3 spans 12 residues. Germline values: CDR1 MNHEY, CDR2 SVGEGT. The chain's CDR3 is CASSWRGTEAFF. Written as DNA, the CDR3 is TGTGCCAGCAGTTGGAGGGGAACTGAAGCTTTCTTT.

This clone turned up a few times. The chain couples TRBV18 to TRBJ1-6, with unresolved D. CDR3 length: 15 residues. Trimming shortened V by 1 base and J by 5 bases, and 9 bases separated the two germline ends. The germline CDR1 and CDR2 sequences are KGHSH and LQKENI. The chain's CDR3 is CASSPQNGDNSPLHF. The CDR3 DNA reads as TGTGCCAGCTCACCACAGAACGGGGATAATTCACCCCTCCACTTT.

This sequence joins TRBV7-9 and TRBJ1-6; D is possibly TRBD1 (5 bases). The CDR3 has 14 amino acids. V was cut by 1 base and J by 9 bases, with 10 bases left in between. The germline V gene has CDR1 SEHNR and CDR2 FQNEAQ (reference sequence). CDR3 amino acids: CASSLDGGGSPLHF. The CDR3, as DNA: TGTGCCAGCAGCTTAGATGGGGGAGGTTCACCCCTCCACTTT.

The J gene is TRBJ2-7, the V gene TRBV27; 8 positions match TRBD2. The length of the CDR3 is 14 residues. Germline CDR1 is MNHEY and CDR2 is SMNVEV (reference sequence). J was trimmed by 0 bases and V by 8 bases; bases with no gene match: 6. The CDR3 nucleotides are TGTGCCAGCGGTATAGCGGGGAGCTCCTACGAGCAGTACTTC. Translation: CASGIAGSSYEQYF.

This clone has just one count. The chain joins TRBV6-6 to TRBJ1-2; tentative D call: TRBD1 (5 bases). Trimming cost V 0 bases and J 2 bases, with 7 bases left between them. This CDR3 is built from 14 residues. Germline assignment: CDR1 MNHNY and CDR2 SVGAGI (reference sequence). The DNA for the CDR3 is TGTGCCAGCAGTTACTCGTCAGGGAACTATGGCTACACCTTC. Translated: CASSYSSGNYGYTF.

The J gene is TRBJ1-1, the V gene TRBV10-3; D ambiguous. Trimming shortened V by 3 bases and J by 1 base, and 6 bases separated the two germline ends. Germline V CDR1 and CDR2: ENHRY, SYGVKD. The CDR3 contains 13 residues. CDR3 coding DNA: TGTGCCATCAGTGACCCGAGGAACACTGAAGCTTTCTTT. Translated: CAISDPRNTEAFF.

The chain recombines TRBV9 with TRBJ2-7; D might be TRBD2 (5 bases). Trimming left V 0 bases short and J 0 bases short, with 7 bases between. The CDR3 contains 14 residues. Germline V gene lookup returns CDR1 SGDLS and CDR2 YYNGEE. This CDR3 is CASSVGGFSYEQYF. CDR3 nucleotide sequence: TGTGCCAGCAGCGTAGGAGGGTTCTCCTACGAGCAGTACTTC.